These 13 T cell receptor beta chains came from one sample sequenced in a study of blood T cell repertoires in COVID-19. Repertoires were generated with immunoSEQ multiplex PCR, while TCRdb's copy carries only in-frame clones and drops some. Of over 60,000 clones listed, more than 75% are singletons. Specimen: peripheral blood. The receptors originated from a man aged 70-80 years with active or convalescent COVID-19.

The DNA of the CDR3 is TGTGCCAGCAGGGTACAGGGTATCCAAGAGACCCAGTACTTC. Protein sequence: CASRVQGIQETQYF. The V gene is TRBV6-5, the J gene TRBJ2-5, with TRBD1 as a possible D gene (6 bases). This CDR3 is 14 amino acids long. The V gene lost 6 bases and the J gene lost 1 base, with 12 bases spanning the gap. Germline V gene data show CDR1 as MNHEY and CDR2 as SVGAGI.

This clone was found once. The rearrangement links TRBV5-4 to TRBJ1-2; 10 positions match TRBD1. The V and J ends lost 3 bases and 5 bases, in that order; junction bases with no gene match: 7. The CDR3 has 15 residues. Germline V gene data show CDR1 as SGHNT and CDR2 as YYREEE (reference sequence). The CDR3 DNA reads as TGTGCCAGCAGCTACCCGGGACAGGGGCTTTATGGCTACACCTTC. It encodes CASSYPGQGLYGYTF. The full variable domain, with the rest looked up from reference TRBV5-4 and TRBJ1-2, is ETGVTQSPTHLIKTRGQQVTLRCSSQSGHNTVSWYQQALGQGPQFIFQYYREEENGRGNFPPRFSGLQFPNYSSELNVNALELDDSALYLCASSYPGQGLYGYTFGSGTRLTVV.

The V and J genes are TRBV7-6 and TRBJ2-5, with D possibly matching TRBD2 (6 bases). Trimming took off 5 bases at V and 9 bases at J, with 16 bases between the two ends. The CDR3 consists of 13 residues. Germline V gene data show CDR1 as SGHVS and CDR2 as FNYEAQ. The CDR3 DNA follows: TGTGCCAGCAGCCCCCGGGGGTGGGGTGCCCAGTACTTC. It is translated as CASSPRGWGAQYF.

The V call is TRBV7-2, the J call TRBJ1-5, with D uncertain. This CDR3 is built from 13 residues. Germline CDR1 SGHTA, CDR2 FQGNSA. The V and J ends lost 2 bases and 5 bases respectively, with 7 bases between them. The CDR3 is CASSLQEDQPQHF. DNA for the CDR3: TGTGCCAGCAGCTTACAGGAAGATCAGCCCCAGCATTTT.

The genes are TRBV29-1 and TRBJ2-7; TRBD2 matches at 11 bases. The J segment lost 7 bases and the V segment lost 6 bases, leaving 8 bases of the junction unmatched. CDR3 length: 13 residues. CDR1 and CDR2 (germline): SQVTM, ANQGSEA. The CDR3 sequence is CSVKPGLAAEQYF. CDR3 sequence (DNA): TGCAGCGTCAAACCGGGACTAGCGGCTGAGCAGTACTTC.

The chain joins TRBV28 to TRBJ1-2; TRBD1 matches at 10 bases. V shed 2 bases and J 0 bases; nucleotides not matched to a gene: 12. The CDR3 extends over 19 amino acids. The V gene's germline CDR1 is MDHEN and CDR2 SYDVKM. The CDR3 DNA sequence: TGTGCCAGCAGTTTAAGAGTAGAGACAGGGGGCGTCCCTAACTATGGCTACACCTTC. Protein: CASSLRVETGGVPNYGYTF.

This chain joins TRBV19 and TRBJ1-5; no reliable D call. The CDR3 contains 12 residues. Germline V CDR1 and CDR2: LNHDA, SQIVND (reference sequence). V shed 7 bases and J shed 7 bases, with 11 bases lying between them. In DNA, the CDR3 is TGTGCCAGTATGAGGGCTGGGCAGCCCCAGCATTTT. Encoded protein: CASMRAGQPQHF. Combining the CDR3 with reference TRBV19 and TRBJ1-5 gives the whole variable domain DGGITQSPKYLFRKEGQNVTLSCEQNLNHDAMYWYRQDPGQGLRLIYYSQIVNDFQKGDIAEGYSVSREKKESFPLTVTSAQKNPTAFYLCASMRAGQPQHFGDGTRLSIL.

The chain couples TRBV14 to TRBJ2-3; possible D gene TRBD1, 5 bases. CDR1 and CDR2 from the germline V gene are SGHDN and FVKESK. The CDR3 is 17 amino acids. The V end lost 2 bases, the J end lost 8 bases, and 23 bases lay between the germline ends. The CDR3 loop reads CASSQNSGSVPYGTQYF. CDR3 coding DNA: TGTGCCAGCAGCCAAAACTCAGGGTCAGTCCCATATGGTACGCAGTATTTT. The full variable domain, its missing parts supplied by reference TRBV14 and TRBJ2-3, is EAGVTQFPSHSVIEKGQTVTLRCDPISGHDNLYWYRRVMGKEIKFLLHFVKESKQDESGMPNNRFLAERTGGTYSTLKVQPAELEDSGVYFCASSQNSGSVPYGTQYFGPGTRLTVL.

This chain joins TRBV7-9 and TRBJ1-2, with 9 bases that match TRBD1. V was clipped by 5 bases and J by 8 bases; unmatched bases: 12. This CDR3 region has 15 residues. The V gene's germline CDR1 is SEHNR and CDR2 FQNEAQ (reference sequence). The CDR3 sequence: CASSPGQGIIGGYTF. CDR3 bases: TGTGCCAGCAGCCCAGGACAGGGGATTATTGGGGGCTACACCTTC. Combining the CDR3 with reference TRBV7-9 and TRBJ1-2 gives the whole variable domain DTGVSQNPRHKITKRGQNVTFRCDPISEHNRLYWYRQTLGQGPEFLTYFQNEAQLEKSRLLSDRFSAERPKGSFSTLEIQRTEQGDSAMYLCASSPGQGIIGGYTFGSGTRLTVV.

The chain couples TRBV28 to TRBJ2-2, with 11 nucleotides matching TRBD2. Germline V gene lookup returns CDR1 MDHEN and CDR2 SYDVKM. The ends lost 5 bases at V and 4 bases at J; junction bases unmatched: 9. This CDR3 is built from 17 residues. The chain's CDR3 is CASSHSLTSGVTGELFF. As DNA, the CDR3 is TGTGCCAGCAGTCATAGTCTGACTAGCGGGGTCACCGGGGAGCTGTTTTTT. The entire variable domain, with the rest obtained from reference TRBV28 and TRBJ2-2, is as follows: DVKVTQSSRYLVKRTGEKVFLECVQDMDHENMFWYRQDPGLGLRLIYFSYDVKMKEKGDIPEGYSVSREKKERFSLILESASTNQTSMYLCASSHSLTSGVTGELFFGEGSRLTVL.

The chain has TRBV25-1 and TRBJ1-4, with D possibly being TRBD1 (5 bases). With 1 base removed from V and 0 bases from J, the gap between germline ends came to 6 bases. CDR3 length: 15 amino acids. Germline CDR1 reads MGHDK; CDR2 reads SYGVNS. This CDR3 is CASSESGATNEKLFF. The CDR3 DNA sequence: TGTGCCAGCAGTGAATCGGGGGCAACTAATGAAAAACTGTTTTTT.

The CDR3 here is CASSPPGLRPQSSYNEQFF. The CDR3 DNA reads TGTGCCAGCAGCCCTCCAGGGCTGAGGCCTCAGAGCTCCTACAATGAGCAGTTCTTC. V is TRBV7-9 and J is TRBJ2-1; D might be TRBD1 (5 bases). The CDR3 extends over 19 amino acids. In germline, CDR1 is SEHNR, CDR2 FQNEAQ (reference sequence). V was shortened by 5 bases and J by 0 bases, with 23 bases between the two germline ends.

The chain uses TRBV6-5 and TRBJ1-1; 7 positions agree with TRBD1. The trim removed 0 bases at V and 0 bases at J, leaving 4 bases unmatched. The germline gives CDR1 MNHEY, CDR2 SVGAGI. The CDR3 has 16 residues. The CDR3 DNA sequence: TGTGCCAGCAGTTACTCGCTAGGACAGGTGAACACTGAAGCTTTCTTT. The encoded protein is CASSYSLGQVNTEAFF.